Below, one T cell receptor (beta chain) is given with its context. This specimen belongs to a study of blood T cell repertoires in COVID-19. Trimming at V came to 3 bases and at J to 5 bases, leaving 4 bases not matched to a gene. This CDR3 spans 15 amino acids. Germline V lookup: CDR1 SGHRS, CDR2 YFSETQ. Repertoires were generated with immunoSEQ multiplex PCR, while TCRdb's copy carries only in-frame clones and drops some. Of 200,000 to 300,000 clones listed, roughly 86% are singletons. Sequenced material: peripheral blood. The genes are TRBV5-1 and TRBJ1-4; 10 bases line up with TRBD1. This TCR derives from a human donor in a cohort sampled during active COVID-19. This CDR3 reads CASSSPGQGNEKLFF. The CDR3 DNA sequence: TGCGCCAGCAGCTCGCCGGGACAGGGGAATGAAAAACTGTTTTTT.